The present T cell receptor (beta chain) was sequenced within a study of Ad26.COV2.S vaccination and SARS-CoV-2 variants. A remark on this clone: No antigen is known for it.

This CDR3 comprises 14 residues. Germline-derived CDR1 and CDR2 are SQVTM and ANQGSEA. V shed 7 bases and J shed 4 bases, with 18 bases lying between them. Study outcomes and limitations: People given the vaccine had a wider spike-specific TCR breadth than placebo recipients did.

The data were produced by immunoSEQ multiplex PCR, yet TCRdb's version contains in-frame clones alone and is incomplete. The top ten hold approximately 3.5% of the sample, which has about 350,000 clones, 70% to 90% seen once. Indicated treatment: roughly 18 received Ad26.COV2.S at low or high dose, single or two shots; about 5 received placebo; per-sample allocation not given. Repertoires come from day 63 after the first vaccine or placebo injection. The rearrangement joins TRBV29-1 to TRBJ2-3; D might be TRBD1 or TRBD2, each matching 5 bases. The TCR originated in a person between 18 and 60 years old who received the Ad26.COV2.S COVID-19 vaccine or a placebo. Sequenced here: peripheral blood, sampled in a trial of Ad26.COV2.S vaccine versus placebo. DNA of the CDR3: TGCAGCGCAGACCGGGACCTCGGCGCAGATACGCAGTATTTT. This gives the protein CSADRDLGADTQYF.